One sample yielded the 12 T cell receptor beta chains listed below, sequenced in a study of Tregs in tolerant kidney transplant recipients (dated by TCRdb to between 2018 and 2021). The library was generated by the immunoSEQ multiplex PCR assay. In its TCRdb copy, this immuneACCESS table keeps in-frame sequences only and misses some clones. Where compared with another copy, unresolved V genes explain less than half of these, and the others have no known cause. In all, the sample holds over 85,000 clones, and 80% to 95% of those were seen once. Clones ranked in the top ten supply 0.46% of the sample. The time point label, read with the paper, signifies: blood sample drawn before combined kidney and bone marrow transplant. The sequenced sample was CD4+ T cells from blood, obtained before the transplant. The receptors were gathered from a human donor who received a combined kidney and bone marrow transplant.

The chain links TRBV27 to TRBJ2-3, with D tentatively TRBD1 (5 bases). Germline CDR1 reads MNHEY; CDR2 reads SMNVEV (reference sequence). CDR3 length equals 16 residues. Trimming removed 5 bases from V and 5 bases from J, with 20 bases in between. The CDR3: CASSPWWQGTQDTQYF. CDR3 nucleotides: TGTGCCAGCAGTCCCTGGTGGCAGGGAACCCAAGATACGCAGTATTTT.

This sequence joins TRBV18 and TRBJ2-7; 11 nucleotides line up with TRBD2. V lost 6 bases and J lost 3; bases outside the gene matches: 13. Germline V gives CDR1 KGHSH, CDR2 LQKENI. CDR3 size: 17 residues. CDR3 protein: CASSRLAGGPILYEQYF. In nucleotides, the CDR3 is TGTGCCAGCTCGAGATTAGCGGGAGGGCCGATCCTCTACGAGCAGTACTTC.

The chain combines TRBV5-3 with TRBJ2-6, with D possibly being TRBD1 (5 bases). TRBV5-3 is an open reading frame whose function is uncertain. CDR3 length equals 17 residues. V lost 2 bases to trimming and J lost 0 bases, with 12 bases between them. CDR3 in DNA: TGTGCCAGAAGCTTCTGGCAGGGAACCTCTGGGGCCAACGTCCTGACTTTC. Protein: CARSFWQGTSGANVLTF.

This clone was observed a single time. This chain joins TRBV29-1 and TRBJ1-2; no firm D call. The CDR3 is made up of 15 amino acids. The V end was cut by 6 bases, the J end by 0 bases, with 17 bases between. Germline CDR1 and CDR2: SQVTM and ANQGSEA. The CDR3 DNA follows: TGCAGCGTCGCGGGAGAAGGAGGCTCTAACTATGGCTACACCTTC. Its translation: CSVAGEGGSNYGYTF. Based on the CDR3 plus reference TRBV29-1 and TRBJ1-2, the full variable domain is SAVISQKPSRDICQRGTSLTIQCQVDSQVTMMFWYRQQPGQSLTLIATANQGSEATYESGFVIDKFPISRPNLTFSTLTVSNMSPEDSSIYLCSVAGEGGSNYGYTFGSGTRLTVV.

This clone appeared once. This rearrangement joins TRBV7-2 to TRBJ2-7, with D perhaps TRBD1 (6 bases). Germline V gene sequence: CDR1 SGHTA, CDR2 FQGNSA. V dropped 7 bases and J dropped 4 bases, with 14 bases sitting between them. This CDR3 region has 13 residues. Written as DNA, the CDR3 is TGTGCCAGCAACAAACAGGGCCCTTACGAGCAGTACTTC. As protein: CASNKQGPYEQYF.

This rearrangement joins TRBV11-2 to TRBJ1-3, with a tentative D call TRBD1 (5 bases). Germline V gene lookup returns CDR1 SGHAT and CDR2 FQNNGV. V was cut by 4 bases and J by 0 bases, with 19 bases left in between. The CDR3 loop spans 18 amino acids. In DNA, the CDR3 is TGTGCCAGCAGCTGGCTGGGGGGACGCGAGCTCTCTGGAAACACCATATATTTT. Protein: CASSWLGGRELSGNTIYF. The full variable domain, rest sourced from reference TRBV11-2 and TRBJ1-3, is EAGVAQSPRYKIIEKRQSVAFWCNPISGHATLYWYQQILGQGPKLLIQFQNNGVVDDSQLPKDRFSAERLKGVDSTLKIQPAKLEDSAVYLCASSWLGGRELSGNTIYFGEGSWLTVV.

A few counts support this clone. The chain joins TRBV6-5 to TRBJ1-3, with D unclear. The germline V gene encodes CDR1 MNHEY and CDR2 SVGAGI. The CDR3 sequence is 15 residues long. Trimming removed 4 bases at V and 2 bases at J, with 12 bases between. The CDR3, as DNA: TGTGCCAGCAGTTCTCCGGGAGGTCCTGGAAACACCATATATTTT. Translating it yields CASSSPGGPGNTIYF.

This clone came up once. V is TRBV19 and J is TRBJ1-2; no clear D gene. This CDR3 comprises 17 residues. Per the germline V gene, CDR1 is LNHDA and CDR2 is SQIVND (reference sequence). Trimming took 4 bases from V and 0 from J, leaving 18 bases between them. The CDR3 loop is CASSNRLAVTPNYGYTF. The CDR3 bases are TGTGCCAGTAGTAACCGGCTAGCAGTCACACCTAACTATGGCTACACCTTC.

CDR3 sequence (DNA): TGTGCCACCAGCAGAGTTGGCGGGGGAGAGCAGTTCTTC. Amino acids: CATSRVGGGEQFF. The chain recombines TRBV15 with TRBJ2-1; 7 bases agree with TRBD2. CDR1 and CDR2 from the germline V gene are LNHNV and YYDKDF (reference sequence). V trimming: 1 base; J trimming: 10 bases; junction bases outside the gene matches: 4. There are 13 residues in the CDR3.

The chain links TRBV5-1 to TRBJ2-1, with D possibly being TRBD2 (5 bases). Germline CDR1 is SGHRS and CDR2 is YFSETQ. V was clipped by 3 bases and J by 4 bases, with 11 bases between them. This CDR3 region has 14 residues. The CDR3 DNA reads as TGCGCCAGCAGCTCGGACTTACAATACAATGAGCAGTTCTTC. This codes for CASSSDLQYNEQFF.

This sequence joins TRBV7-2 and TRBJ1-6, with D possibly being TRBD1 (5 bases). This CDR3 comprises 14 residues. CDR1 SGHTA and CDR2 FQGNSA come from the germline V gene. Trimming shortened V by 6 bases and J by 10 bases, and 16 bases separated the two germline ends. CDR3 sequence: CASSFSPGLSPLHF. DNA of the CDR3: TGTGCCAGCAGTTTCAGTCCAGGGTTGTCACCCCTCCACTTT.

The chain employs TRBV6-6 and TRBJ1-3; tentatively, D is TRBD1 (6 bases). The CDR3 is made up of 16 amino acids. Germline loops: CDR1 MNHNY, CDR2 SVGAGI (reference sequence). Trimming cost V 2 bases and J 0 bases, with 11 bases left between them. The chain's CDR3 is CASSYGTQASGNTIYF. In DNA, the CDR3 is TGTGCCAGCAGTTACGGGACACAGGCCTCTGGAAACACCATATATTTT.